One and the same sample provided the 17 T cell receptor beta chains below, sequenced in a study of T cell clonality in common variable immunodeficiency. The antigens of these receptors remain unknown. Study results and limitations: Common variable immunodeficiency TCR beta sequences reportedly had fewer deletions and N-nucleotide insertions.

Measured with immunoSEQ multiplex PCR; TCRdb has only the in-frame clones, and not every one. The profile covers 25,000 or so clones, none occurring a single time. Sequenced material: peripheral blood mononuclear cells. The receptor set was obtained from a human donor with common variable immunodeficiency.

This clone was found many times. Coverage ceases 3 residues before the CDR3 finishes, and the germline J gene fills in the end. V is TRBV28 and J is TRBJ2-5; maybe TRBD2 (5 bases). Deletions cut 11 bases from V and 3 bases from J, with 16 bases between. Germline values: CDR1 MDHEN, CDR2 SYDVKM. There are 13 residues in the CDR3. Incomplete CDR3 DNA: TGTGCCGTGCGAGGCGGGCGGAAAGAGACC. It specifies CAVRGGRKET. The CDR3 in full is CAVRGGRKETQYF.

A remark on this clone: The read finishes 3 residues shy of the CDR3 end, and the germline J gene is used to complete it. The chain employs TRBV7-2 and TRBJ2-7; D is undetermined. V was cut by 5 bases and J by 3 bases, with 5 bases left in between. Germline lookup yields CDR1 SGHTA and CDR2 FQGNSA. This CDR3 is 11 amino acids long. CDR3 bases read: TGTGCCAGCAGCCCAAACTACGAG. This gives the protein CASSPNYE. The complete CDR3 reads CASSPNYEQYF.

This clone was detected a few times. The CDR3 end is not reached by the read, which stops 3 residues before it; the germline J gene fills it in. The chain carries TRBV19 and TRBJ1-2; TRBD1 matches 10 bases. In germline, CDR1 is LNHDA, CDR2 SQIVND (reference sequence). The CDR3 runs to 15 residues. With V trimmed by 5 bases and J by 2 bases, 5 bases remained unmatched. The DNA read from the CDR3 is TGTGCCAGTAGTCCCCCGGGACAGGGGAACTATGGC. Its protein product is CASSPPGQGNYG. The entire CDR3 reads CASSPPGQGNYGYTF.

By its share, this clone is medium-sized. The missing CDR3 end, 3 residues past where the read stops, is filled in from the germline J gene. The J gene is TRBJ1-1, the V gene TRBV13, with D unclear. The germline gives CDR1 PRHDT, CDR2 FYEKMQ (reference sequence). Trimming removed 1 base at V and 1 base at J, with 10 bases between. The CDR3 consists of 15 residues. The CDR3 loop is CASSLVKHSNTEAFF. The DNA read from the CDR3 is TGTGCCAGCAGCTTAGTCAAGCATTCGAACACTGAA. Full variable domain (rest looked up from reference TRBV13 and TRBJ1-1): AAGVIQSPRHLIKEKRETATLKCYPIPRHDTVYWYQQGPGQDPQFLISFYEKMQSDKGSIPDRFSAQQFSDYHSELNMSSLELGDSALYFCASSLVKHSNTEAFFGQGTRLTVV.

This clone was seen a handful of times. A junction end diverges from the germline sequence, so it may reflect a read error. The CDR3 end falls 3 residues outside the read, so it is completed with the germline J gene. This chain connects TRBV7-9 to TRBJ1-1, with D unresolved. The CDR3 has 11 residues. CDR1 is SEHNR, CDR2 FQNEAQ, per germline (reference sequence). The CDR3 region is CSSSPDIEAFF. The covered CDR3 bases are TGTTCCAGCAGCCCTGACATCGAA.

This clone was observed a handful of times. The DNA ends 3 residues before the CDR3 does, and the rest of the CDR3 is filled in from the germline J gene. The gene calls are TRBV5-1 and TRBJ2-1, with 14 bases lining up with TRBD2. With V trimmed by 5 bases and J by 5 bases, 0 bases remained unmatched. Germline assignment: CDR1 SGHRS and CDR2 YFSETQ. There are 14 residues in the CDR3. The CDR3 DNA, read in part, is TGCGCCAGCAGGGGACTAGCGGGGGACAATGAG. It yields the protein CASRGLAGDNE. The entire CDR3 sequence reads CASRGLAGDNEQFF.

This clone was counted at least ten times. The read stops 3 residues short of the end of the CDR3; the missing end is completed from the germline J gene. Other DNA sequences in this sample translate to the same CDR3. This rearrangement joins TRBV30 to TRBJ1-1; D is perhaps TRBD1 (6 bases). Germline values: CDR1 GTSNPN, CDR2 SVGIG (reference sequence). V was shortened by 8 bases and J by 6 bases, with 19 bases between the two germline ends. The CDR3 contains 13 residues. The CDR3 here is CALKAQGKAEAFF. The DNA read from the CDR3 is TGTGCCCTAAAGGCGCAGGGGAAGGCTGAA.

Regarding this clone: The sequence runs out 3 residues before the end of the CDR3; the remainder is reconstructed from the germline J gene. The chain uses TRBV7-3 and TRBJ2-5; 9 bases line up with TRBD1. Germline loops: CDR1 SGHTA, CDR2 FQGTGA. This CDR3 contains 15 residues. The V and J ends lost 3 bases and 5 bases, in that order; junction bases with no gene match: 7. The CDR3 sequence is CASSFSGTGKETQYF. CDR3 DNA (partial): TGTGCCAGCAGCTTCTCCGGGACAGGGAAGGAGACC.

The table lists this clone with many counts. The covered CDR3 bases are TGCGCCAGCAGCTTGGTAGGGGTCGAG. Amino acids: CASSLVGVE. The whole CDR3 protein is CASSLVGVEQYF. The gene calls are TRBV5-1 and TRBJ2-7; D is perhaps TRBD1 (5 bases). The CDR3 end is not reached by the read, which stops 3 residues before it; the germline J gene fills it in. The CDR3 has 12 residues. V was clipped by 0 bases and J by 6 bases, with 7 bases between them. CDR1 and CDR2 (germline): SGHRS, YFSETQ.

The table lists this clone with a few counts. The read falls 3 residues short of the CDR3 end, and the missing part is taken from the germline J gene. This rearrangement joins TRBV30 to TRBJ1-3; perhaps TRBD1 as D (5 bases). Germline V gives CDR1 GTSNPN, CDR2 SVGIG (reference sequence). This CDR3 region has 12 residues. Trimming removed 0 bases at V and 7 bases at J, with 7 bases between. The CDR3 region is CAWSVRGNTIYF. The covered CDR3 bases are TGTGCCTGGAGTGTACGGGGGAACACC. The whole variable domain, filled in from reference TRBV30 and TRBJ1-3, reads SQTIHQWPATLVQPVGSPLSLECTVEGTSNPNLYWYRQAAGRGLQLLFYSVGIGQISSEVPQNLSASRPQDRQFILSSKKLLLSDSGFYLCAWSVRGNTIYFGEGSWLTVV.

As to this clone: The observed sequence ends 3 residues before the CDR3 terminus, with the missing tail filled in from the germline J gene. V gene TRBV19 combines with J gene TRBJ1-1; D remains unclear. CDR3 length: 13 amino acids. Germline V CDR1 and CDR2: LNHDA, SQIVND (reference sequence). The V gene lost 5 bases and the J gene lost 5 bases, with 12 bases spanning the gap. CDR3 in amino acids: CASSSAGRTEAFF. CDR3 bases read: TGTGCCAGTAGTTCGGCGGGGAGGACTGAA. Using reference TRBV19 and TRBJ1-1 for the parts outside the CDR3, the full variable domain is DGGITQSPKYLFRKEGQNVTLSCEQNLNHDAMYWYRQDPGQGLRLIYYSQIVNDFQKGDIAEGYSVSREKKESFPLTVTSAQKNPTAFYLCASSSAGRTEAFFGQGTRLTVV.

Details on this clone: The CDR3 end is not reached by the read, which stops 3 residues before it; the germline J gene fills it in. This sequence joins TRBV19 and TRBJ1-6, with a weak D call TRBD1 (5 bases). Trimming left V 10 bases short and J 6 bases short, with 16 bases between. This CDR3 is built from 14 residues. Germline loops: CDR1 LNHDA, CDR2 SQIVND (reference sequence). The CDR3 loop is CATAAAGSNSPLHF. The DNA read from the CDR3 is TGTGCCACCGCCGCGGCAGGGTCTAATTCACCC.

In its sample, this clone was seen a few times. The sequence runs out 3 residues before the end of the CDR3; the remainder is reconstructed from the germline J gene. This sequence joins TRBV6-2 or TRBV6-3 and TRBJ1-2, with D tentatively TRBD1 (6 bases). This CDR3 spans 17 amino acids. V was trimmed by 5 bases and J by 0 bases, leaving 19 bases between them. In germline, CDR1 is MNHEY, CDR2 SVGEGT. The covered CDR3 bases are TGTGCCAGCAGTCGGATGGGACAAGTACTGACTAACTATGGC. This gives the protein CASSRMGQVLTNYG. The full CDR3 reads CASSRMGQVLTNYGYTF.

This clone was picked up many times. The CDR3 goes on 3 residues after the read ends, and that part is filled in from the germline J gene. V gene TRBV5-1 combines with J gene TRBJ2-4, with 14 bases lining up with TRBD2. After removal of 4 bases from V and 3 bases from J, the junction contained 9 bases not matched to a gene. The CDR3 extends over 18 amino acids. Germline V gives CDR1 SGHRS, CDR2 YFSETQ. CDR3 sequence: CASSGGTSGSVGKNIQYF. Incomplete CDR3 DNA: TGCGCCAGCAGCGGGGGGACTAGCGGGAGTGTGGGCAAAAACATT. The complete variable domain, with remaining parts taken from reference TRBV5-1 and TRBJ2-4, reads KAGVTQTPRYLIKTRGQQVTLSCSPISGHRSVSWYQQTPGQGLQFLFEYFSETQRNKGNFPGRFSGRQFSNSRSEMNVSTLELGDSALYLCASSGGTSGSVGKNIQYFGAGTRLSVL.

There are many counts of this clone. The CDR3 end lies 3 residues beyond the end of the read and is filled in from the germline J gene. The chain recombines TRBV7-2 with TRBJ1-6; no definite D call. The CDR3 runs to 13 residues. V shed 2 bases and J shed 6 bases, with 5 bases lying between them. CDR1 and CDR2 (germline): SGHTA, FQGNSA. The CDR3 is CASSLSPNSPLHF. The covered CDR3 bases are TGTGCCAGCAGCTTAAGCCCTAATTCACCC. Based on the CDR3 plus reference TRBV7-2 and TRBJ1-6, the full variable domain is GAGVSQSPSNKVTEKGKDVELRCDPISGHTALYWYRQSLGQGLEFLIYFQGNSAPDKSGLPSDRFSAERTGGSVSTLTIQRTQQEDSAVYLCASSLSPNSPLHFGNGTRLTVT.

On this clone itself: The CDR3 end is not reached by the read, which stops 3 residues before it; the germline J gene fills it in. The chain uses TRBV7-9 and TRBJ1-1; no reliable D call. V dropped 5 bases and J dropped 3 bases, with 4 bases sitting between them. Germline CDR1 SEHNR, CDR2 FQNEAQ (reference sequence). There are 11 residues in the CDR3. The CDR3 protein is CASSRDTEAFF. Incomplete CDR3 DNA: TGTGCCAGCAGCCGGGACACTGAA.

This clone was recorded a few times. The sequence runs out 3 residues before the end of the CDR3; the remainder is reconstructed from the germline J gene. This sequence joins TRBV11-2 and TRBJ2-5, with 7 bases fitting TRBD1. The junction had 1 base not matched to a gene; V was cut back by 0 bases and J by 3 bases. CDR1 SGHAT and CDR2 FQNNGV come from the germline V gene. CDR3 size: 14 residues. The CDR3 DNA, read in part, is TGTGCCAGCAGCTTAGATACAGGGGAAGAGACC. It specifies CASSLDTGEET. The full CDR3 protein reads CASSLDTGEETQYF.